The rows below give T cell receptor beta chains drawn from one sample of a study of blood T cell repertoires in COVID-19. Some clones are missing from TCRdb's copy, which holds only in-frame ones; the method was immunoSEQ multiplex PCR. The sample shows 200,000 to 250,000 clones, roughly four fifths of them seen only once. Sequencing was done on a sample of PBMCs or T cells enriched from blood (not recorded which). These receptor sequences come from a woman in her 40s who had been exposed to COVID-19. Each CDR3 is given without its conserved first and last residue.

J | V | CDR3
TRBJ1-1 | TRBV7-2 | ASTGGANTEAF
TRBJ2-3 | TRBV19 | ASNQGPTDTQY
TRBJ1-2 | TRBV29-1 | SVEVWDSRGGYT
TRBJ1-6 | TRBV6-5 | ASSSPDSPLH
TRBJ1-2 | TRBV15 | ATESFREDGYT
TRBJ1-2 | TRBV27 | ASGPGSDYGYT
TRBJ1-6 | TRBV19 | ASSISAGRNSPLH
TRBJ1-2 | TRBV30 | ALNARTGNYGYT
TRBJ2-6 | TRBV28 | ATREVGANVLT
TRBJ2-1 | TRBV7-9 | ASSPPGQYNEQF
TRBJ2-2 | TRBV5-1 | ASSLGGRTGELF
TRBJ2-5 | TRBV4-1 | ASSQILAGDETQY
TRBJ2-1 | TRBV5-1 | ASSSGVSYNEQF
TRBJ1-2 | TRBV28 | ASSPPAGVYGYT
TRBJ1-6 | TRBV5-1 | ASSLDPTGSYNSPLH
TRBJ1-3 | TRBV4-2 | ASSQVGHWVDGNTIY
TRBJ2-1 | TRBV9 | ASSPTQEEYNEQF
TRBJ2-1 | TRBV2 | ASSYDNEQF
TRBJ2-7 | TRBV6-5 | ASMGGQVYEQY
TRBJ2-1 | TRBV7-9 | ASSLRIFGTGDSAEQF
TRBJ1-2 | TRBV7-8 | ASNPQGEGRYGYT
TRBJ1-6 | TRBV7-2 | ASSLSQTENSPLH
TRBJ2-7 | TRBV7-2 | ASSLASGGYYEQY
TRBJ1-4 | TRBV6-6 | ASSYEGHNEKLF
TRBJ1-1 | TRBV3-1/TRBV3-2 | ASSQGPQGGVEAF
TRBJ1-2 | TRBV5-6 | ASSLDGYGYT
TRBJ1-1 | TRBV5-1 | ASSPDGNTEAF
TRBJ2-3 | TRBV7-2 | ASAMEGAYTDTQY
TRBJ1-1 | TRBV11-3 | ASSLGSPGVETV
TRBJ2-1 | TRBV7-8 | ASSLFSGGYNEQF
TRBJ2-7 | TRBV7-2 | ASSLGGLGQSYEQY
TRBJ1-5 | TRBV24-1 | ATSDSLAGPQH
TRBJ2-7 | TRBV7-9 | ASSLTGSFYEQY
TRBJ1-2 | TRBV7-2 | ASSSYLQGNYGYT
TRBJ1-1 | TRBV6-1 | ASSELSRLGENAEAF
TRBJ2-1 | TRBV2 | ASSEGTSGAYRV
TRBJ1-6 | TRBV24-1 | ATSIPGQGKNSPLH
TRBJ2-7 | TRBV4-3 | ASSQLRSYEQY
TRBJ2-6 | TRBV24-1 | ATSQGSGANVLT
TRBJ1-6 | TRBV19 | ASSETGGNSPLH
TRBJ2-5 | TRBV11-2 | ASSLAEETQY
TRBJ1-2 | TRBV5-6 | ASSDQGPAPYGYT
TRBJ2-1 | TRBV7-2 | ASSLVTGLHNEQF
TRBJ1-4 | TRBV25-1 | ASRRTGEFEKLF
TRBJ2-3 | TRBV19 | ASSVTGGGKPDTQY
TRBJ1-2 | TRBV7-6 | ASSLRGEGRGYT
TRBJ1-1 | TRBV12-3/TRBV12-4 | ASSPYRGTEAF
TRBJ2-5 | TRBV2 | ASTPSVGETQY
TRBJ2-3 | TRBV14 | ASSLTSGVATDTQY
TRBJ1-3 | TRBV7-2 | ASSLVAGWGNTIY
TRBJ2-1 | TRBV7-3 | ASSLTSGGTYNEQF
TRBJ2-2 | TRBV6-5 | ASSYWDRDNGELF
TRBJ1-4 | TRBV5-6 | ASSGGQSNEKLF
TRBJ1-1 | TRBV5-1 | ASSLLGQNTEAF